This paragraph covers one T cell receptor (beta chain) sequence. This record belongs to a study of shared clonotypes between healthy human individuals. Study-level background: Each donor's CD8 memory used one plate, CD8 naive two, each CD4 subset three.

Terminally differentiated effector memory CD45RA+ cells were left out of the naive CD8 fraction, which was CD45RO-negative and positively selected for CCR7. The material for each subset, its genomic DNA, was split evenly across several immunoSEQ plates. Assay used: immunoSEQ multiplex PCR; TCRdb lists only in-frame clones, some missing. The table records some 740,000 clones, more than 85% of them present only once. The specimen sequenced was naive CD8+ T cells sorted from blood. The sequence came from a man between 25 and 39 years old in good health.

The CDR3: CASSQAAPYEQYF. The CDR3 DNA follows: TGTGCCAGCAGTCAGGCGGCCCCATACGAGCAGTACTTC. J is TRBJ2-7 and V is TRBV28; D unresolved. This CDR3 contains 13 residues. The germline gives CDR1 MDHEN, CDR2 SYDVKM. Between the trimmed V and J ends, which lost 5 bases and 4 bases, there was a span of 12 bases.